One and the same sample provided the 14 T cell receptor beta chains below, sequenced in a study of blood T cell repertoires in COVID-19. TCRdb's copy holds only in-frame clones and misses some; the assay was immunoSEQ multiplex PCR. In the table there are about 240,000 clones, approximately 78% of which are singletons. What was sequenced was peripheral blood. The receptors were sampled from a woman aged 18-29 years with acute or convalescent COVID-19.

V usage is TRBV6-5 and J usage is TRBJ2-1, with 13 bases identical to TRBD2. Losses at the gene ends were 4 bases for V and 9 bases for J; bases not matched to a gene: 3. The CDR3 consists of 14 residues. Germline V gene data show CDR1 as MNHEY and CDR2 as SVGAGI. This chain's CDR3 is CASSLTSGRPEQFF. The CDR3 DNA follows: TGTGCCAGCAGTTTGACTAGCGGGAGGCCTGAGCAGTTCTTC.

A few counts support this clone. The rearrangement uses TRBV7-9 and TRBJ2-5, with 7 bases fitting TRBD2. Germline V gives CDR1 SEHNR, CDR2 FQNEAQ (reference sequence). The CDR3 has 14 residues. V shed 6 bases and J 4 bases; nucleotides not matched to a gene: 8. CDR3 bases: TGTGCCAGCAGGCCTGCGAGCGGGGCAGAGACCCAGTACTTC. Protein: CASRPASGAETQYF.

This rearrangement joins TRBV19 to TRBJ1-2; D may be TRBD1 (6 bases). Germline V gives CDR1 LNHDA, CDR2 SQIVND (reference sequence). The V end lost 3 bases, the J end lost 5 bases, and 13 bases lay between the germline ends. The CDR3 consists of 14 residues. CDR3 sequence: CASSMDSRGYGYTF. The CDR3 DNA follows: TGTGCCAGTAGTATGGACAGCCGGGGTTATGGCTACACCTTC.

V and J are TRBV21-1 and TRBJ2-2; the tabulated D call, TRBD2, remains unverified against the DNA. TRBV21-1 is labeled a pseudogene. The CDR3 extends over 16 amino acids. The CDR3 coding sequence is TGTGCCAGCAGCAAACAGAAGTCAGTGAGGAAGGGGGAGCTGTTTTTT. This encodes CASSKQKSVRKGELFF.

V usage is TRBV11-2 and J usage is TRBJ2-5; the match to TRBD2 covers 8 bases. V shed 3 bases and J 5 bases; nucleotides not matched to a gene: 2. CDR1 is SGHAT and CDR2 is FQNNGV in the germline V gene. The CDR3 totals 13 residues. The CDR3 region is CASSFGGGETQYF. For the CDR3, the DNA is TGTGCCAGCAGCTTTGGCGGGGGGGAGACCCAGTACTTC.

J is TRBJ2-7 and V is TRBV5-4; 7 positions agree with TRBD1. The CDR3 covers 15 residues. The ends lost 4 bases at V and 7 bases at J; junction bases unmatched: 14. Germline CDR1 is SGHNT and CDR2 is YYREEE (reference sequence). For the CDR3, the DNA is TGTGCCAGCAGCCCAGACAGGGATGCGTTAGGGGAGCAGTACTTC. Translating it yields CASSPDRDALGEQYF.

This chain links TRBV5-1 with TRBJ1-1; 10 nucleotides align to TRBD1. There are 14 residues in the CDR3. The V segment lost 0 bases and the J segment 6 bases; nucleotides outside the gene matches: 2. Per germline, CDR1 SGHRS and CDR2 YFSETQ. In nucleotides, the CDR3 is TGCGCCAGCAGCTTGGGACAGGGGGCCCCTGAAGCTTTCTTT. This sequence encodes CASSLGQGAPEAFF.

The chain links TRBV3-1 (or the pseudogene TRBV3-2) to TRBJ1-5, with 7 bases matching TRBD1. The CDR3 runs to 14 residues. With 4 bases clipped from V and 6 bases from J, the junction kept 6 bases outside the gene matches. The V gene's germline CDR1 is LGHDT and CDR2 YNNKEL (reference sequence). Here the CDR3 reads CASSRSTGVQPQHF. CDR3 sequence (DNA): TGTGCCAGCAGCCGATCAACAGGGGTTCAGCCCCAGCATTTT.

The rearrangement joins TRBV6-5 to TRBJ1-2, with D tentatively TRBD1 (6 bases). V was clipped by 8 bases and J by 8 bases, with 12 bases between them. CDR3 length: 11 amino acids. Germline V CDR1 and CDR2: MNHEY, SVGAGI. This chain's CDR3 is CASLGGDGYTF. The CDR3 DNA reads TGTGCCAGCTTAGGGGGGGACGGCTACACCTTC.

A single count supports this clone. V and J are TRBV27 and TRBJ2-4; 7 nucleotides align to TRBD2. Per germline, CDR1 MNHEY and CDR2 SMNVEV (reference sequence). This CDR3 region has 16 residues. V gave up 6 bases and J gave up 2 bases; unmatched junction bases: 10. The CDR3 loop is CASSLSGGIPKNIQYF. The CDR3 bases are TGTGCCAGCAGCCTCTCCGGGGGGATCCCCAAAAACATTCAGTACTTC.

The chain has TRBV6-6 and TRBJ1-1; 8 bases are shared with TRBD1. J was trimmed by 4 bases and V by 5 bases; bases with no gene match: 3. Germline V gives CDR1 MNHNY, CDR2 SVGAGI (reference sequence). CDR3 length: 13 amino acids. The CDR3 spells CASSKDRGTEAFF. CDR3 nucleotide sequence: TGTGCCAGCAGTAAAGACAGGGGCACTGAAGCTTTCTTT.

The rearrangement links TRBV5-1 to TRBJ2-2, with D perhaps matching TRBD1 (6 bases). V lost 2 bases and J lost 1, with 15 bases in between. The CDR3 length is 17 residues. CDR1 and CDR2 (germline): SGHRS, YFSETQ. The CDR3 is CASSLGQYLLNTGELFF. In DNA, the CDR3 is TGCGCCAGCAGCTTAGGACAGTACCTCTTGAACACCGGGGAGCTGTTTTTT.

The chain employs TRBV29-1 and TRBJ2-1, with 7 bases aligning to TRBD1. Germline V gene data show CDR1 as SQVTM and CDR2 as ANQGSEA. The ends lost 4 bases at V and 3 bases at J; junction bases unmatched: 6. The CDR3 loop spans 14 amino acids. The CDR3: CSVGDSRFYNEQFF. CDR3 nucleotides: TGCAGCGTTGGGGACAGTCGTTTCTACAATGAGCAGTTCTTC.

Written as DNA, the CDR3 is TGTGCCAGCAGCTTGGACAGCCGCTCCTACGAGCAGTACTTC. It translates to CASSLDSRSYEQYF. The chain carries TRBV5-4 and TRBJ2-7; D remains unclear. CDR1 and CDR2 from the germline V gene are SGHNT and YYREEE (reference sequence). The V gene lost 0 bases and the J gene lost 0 bases, with 7 bases spanning the gap. The CDR3 spans 14 residues.